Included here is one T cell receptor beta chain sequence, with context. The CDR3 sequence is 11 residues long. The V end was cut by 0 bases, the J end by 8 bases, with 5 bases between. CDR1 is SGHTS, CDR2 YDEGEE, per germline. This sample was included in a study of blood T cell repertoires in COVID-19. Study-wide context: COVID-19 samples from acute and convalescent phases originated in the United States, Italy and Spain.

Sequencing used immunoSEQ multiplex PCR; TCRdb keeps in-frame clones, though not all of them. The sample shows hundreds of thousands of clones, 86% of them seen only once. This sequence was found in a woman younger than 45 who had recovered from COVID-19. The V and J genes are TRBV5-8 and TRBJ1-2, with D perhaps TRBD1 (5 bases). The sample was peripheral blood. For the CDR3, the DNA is TGTGCCAGCAGCTTGGGGGGCGGCTACACCTTC. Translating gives CASSLGGGYTF.